This TCR beta chain is from a study of blood T cell repertoires in COVID-19. Study details: Both acute and convalescent COVID-19 samples were obtained from the United States, Italy and Spain. PBMCs, B-cell-depleted T cells, or T cells provided the cDNA or gDNA that made up the material.

This clone was seen only a few times. Under the authors' procedure: How many nucleated cells were present was estimated from reference gene primer amplification. TCRdb keeps only in-frame clones here, not all; method: immunoSEQ multiplex PCR. That table gives V, J and clone size, and the DNA gave D and trimming. The table records tens of thousands of clones, under 70% of them present only once. Sequencing was carried out using peripheral blood. The TCR sequence derives from a woman aged 70-85 years with acute or convalescent COVID-19.

CDR3 nucleotides: TGTGCCATCATGGGACTAAACTACGAGCAGTACTTC. It yields the protein CAIMGLNYEQYF. V gene TRBV10-3 combines with J gene TRBJ2-7; the match to TRBD2 covers 7 bases. Trimming took 7 bases from V and 3 from J; bases not matched to a gene: 3. CDR3 length: 12 amino acids. Germline CDR1 reads ENHRY; CDR2 reads SYGVKD.